A single sample is the source of the 17 T cell receptor beta chains below, sequenced in a study of T cell repertoires in cytomegalovirus infection. Their target antigens are unknown. TCRdb reprocessed the reads via MiXCR and lists one record per CDR3 protein. The sample consists of hundreds of thousands of distinct CDR3 sequences, roughly 43% of them appearing once. The specimen was cultured PBMCs, collected from culture after CMV antigen stimulation. All receptors come from a human donor in good health (CMV status not recorded). Some clones in this sample may be carry-over from other donors' samples.

This clonotype was seen a handful of times. V usage is TRBV12-3 or TRBV12-4 and J usage is TRBJ1-3, with D possibly TRBD1 on 6 matching bases. V gave up 7 bases and J gave up 0 bases, with 10 bases separating them. This CDR3 region has 14 residues. The CDR3, as DNA: TGTGCCAGCACAACAGGGTTCTCTGGAAACACCATATATTTT. It codes for CASTTGFSGNTIYF.

V and J are TRBV27 and TRBJ2-5; D is ambiguous. Germline values: CDR1 MNHEY, CDR2 SMNVEV (reference sequence). CDR3 length equals 14 residues. Trimming pared 6 bases from V and 5 bases from J, leaving 16 bases between. The CDR3, as DNA: TGTGCCAGCAGAGGCTACCCGGCGGACGAGACCCAGTACTTC. Its translation: CASRGYPADETQYF.

DNA of the CDR3: TGTGCCAGCAGCTTAGCGGGGGGCGGTCTGGAGACCCAGTACTTC. Translated, it gives CASSLAGGGLETQYF. This chain joins TRBV7-6 and TRBJ2-5; D might be TRBD1 or TRBD2, each matching 6 bases. This CDR3 contains 15 residues. The germline V and J ends were trimmed by 0 bases and 5 bases, with 13 bases remaining between them. Germline assignment: CDR1 SGHVS and CDR2 FNYEAQ. Full variable domain (missing parts from reference TRBV7-6 and TRBJ2-5): GAGVSQSPRYKVTKRGQDVALRCDPISGHVSLYWYRQALGQGPEFLTYFNYEAQQDKSGLPNDRFSAERPEGSISTLTIQRTEQRDSAMYRCASSLAGGGLETQYFGPGTRLLVL.

The gene calls are TRBV20-1 and TRBJ2-7, with 11 bases fitting TRBD2. The CDR3 has 13 amino acids. The ends lost 7 bases at V and 6 bases at J; junction bases unmatched: 8. CDR1 and CDR2 (germline): DFQATT, SNEGSKA (reference sequence). As DNA, the CDR3 is TGCAGTGGCACCGGGACTAGCGGATTCGAGCAGTACTTC. Amino acids: CSGTGTSGFEQYF.

The chain is built from TRBV12-3 or TRBV12-4 and TRBJ2-5; D tentatively reads TRBD1 or TRBD2 (7 bases each). The CDR3 contains 16 residues. The V end was cut by 0 bases, the J end by 5 bases, with 16 bases between. CDR3 coding DNA: TGTGCCAGCAGTTTAGCGCCCCCAGGGGGGGCGGAGACCCAGTACTTC. This translates into CASSLAPPGGAETQYF.

V usage is TRBV12-3 or TRBV12-4 and J usage is TRBJ1-1; no clear D gene. Trimming removed 2 bases from V and 6 bases from J, with 7 bases in between. This CDR3 has 12 amino acids. The CDR3 spells CASSLMGSEAFF. The DNA of the CDR3 is TGTGCCAGCAGTTTAATGGGGTCTGAAGCTTTCTTT.

This chain links TRBV20-1 with TRBJ2-5; 11 bases map to TRBD2. This CDR3 contains 14 residues. V dropped 1 base and J dropped 5; count of bases not matched to a gene: 3. The germline CDR1 and CDR2 sequences are DFQATT and SNEGSKA (reference sequence). The CDR3 reads CSARVAGGGETQYF. The CDR3, as DNA: TGCAGTGCTAGAGTAGCGGGAGGGGGGGAGACCCAGTACTTC.

V gene TRBV19 combines with J gene TRBJ1-5; TRBD1 matches 9 bases. V lost 1 base, J lost 1 base, and 11 bases stayed unmatched. The CDR3 is 19 residues long. Germline V gives CDR1 LNHDA, CDR2 SQIVND (reference sequence). The CDR3 DNA is TGTGCCAGTAGTATAGCCCTTCGGGACAGGGCTTTCAGCAATCAGCCCCAGCATTTT. Amino acid sequence: CASSIALRDRAFSNQPQHF.

The chain couples TRBV18 to TRBJ1-1; D unclear. The CDR3 loop spans 15 amino acids. Germline V gene sequence: CDR1 KGHSH, CDR2 LQKENI. Trimming took off 7 bases at V and 1 base at J, with 16 bases between the two ends. As DNA, the CDR3 is TGTGCCAGCTGTCGAGGGCCCGGGAGGAACACTGAAGCTTTCTTT. Encoded protein: CASCRGPGRNTEAFF.

This chain connects TRBV27 to TRBJ1-5; TRBD1 matches at 7 bases. After removal of 10 bases from V and 6 bases from J, the junction contained 12 bases not matched to a gene. CDR1 MNHEY and CDR2 SMNVEV come from the germline V gene (reference sequence). The CDR3 consists of 14 residues. The CDR3 is CAINRGRFSQPQHF. CDR3 nucleotide sequence: TGTGCCATCAACAGGGGAAGGTTTTCTCAGCCCCAGCATTTT.

DNA of the CDR3: TGTGCCAGCAGGGTGCCGGGACCGAGCTACAATGAGCAGTTCTTC. Translated, it gives CASRVPGPSYNEQFF. The V call is TRBV6-6, the J call TRBJ2-1; D might be TRBD1 or TRBD2, each matching 5 bases. This CDR3 contains 15 residues. Germline CDR1 is MNHNY and CDR2 is SVGAGI (reference sequence). The V gene lost 6 bases and the J gene lost 3 bases, with 15 bases spanning the gap.

In this sample, this clonotype turned up once. The chain links TRBV6-8 to TRBJ2-2; TRBD2 matches at 13 bases. This CDR3 contains 18 residues. Looked up from germline, CDR1 is MNHGY and CDR2 is SAAAGT. The junction had 12 bases not matched to a gene; V was cut back by 9 bases and J by 2 bases. This CDR3 reads CARTTLLAGGINTGELFF. Here the CDR3 DNA reads TGTGCCAGGACCACCCTACTAGCGGGAGGGATCAACACCGGGGAGCTGTTTTTT.

The CDR3 nucleotides read TGTGCCAGCAGCCGGGGACCAGCCCGGAGCAACACCATATATTTT. This encodes CASSRGPARSNTIYF. J is TRBJ1-3 and V is TRBV11-2; weak D call: TRBD1 (5 bases). CDR1 is SGHAT and CDR2 is FQNNGV in the germline V gene. Trimming cost V 5 bases and J 7 bases, with 18 bases left between them. The CDR3 is 15 amino acids.

The chain employs TRBV7-2 and TRBJ1-6; maybe TRBD1 (5 bases). The CDR3 has 14 amino acids. CDR1 and CDR2 (germline): SGHTA, FQGNSA. The V end lost 5 bases, the J end lost 6 bases, and 11 bases lay between the germline ends. CDR3 amino acids: CASSPGTSNSPLHF. CDR3 in DNA: TGTGCCAGCAGCCCCGGGACGTCTAATTCACCCCTCCACTTT. The full variable domain, completed using reference TRBV7-2 and TRBJ1-6, is GAGVSQSPSNKVTEKGKDVELRCDPISGHTALYWYRQSLGQGLEFLIYFQGNSAPDKSGLPSDRFSAERTGGSVSTLTIQRTQQEDSAVYLCASSPGTSNSPLHFGNGTRLTVT.

This clonotype was detected a few times. The chain employs TRBV6-2 or TRBV6-3 and TRBJ2-1, with D uncertain. V gave up 6 bases and J gave up 7 bases, with 10 bases separating them. CDR3 length equals 12 residues. Germline CDR1 is MNHEY and CDR2 is SVGEGT. The CDR3, as DNA: TGTGCCAGCAGAGGGCGCCGGAATGAGCAGTTCTTC. Encoded protein: CASRGRRNEQFF.

This chain joins TRBV5-1 and TRBJ2-1; tentatively, D is TRBD1 (5 bases). CDR3 length equals 15 residues. Germline loops: CDR1 SGHRS, CDR2 YFSETQ. V gave up 1 base and J gave up 0 bases, with 8 bases separating them. CDR3 region: CASSLIGDSYNEQFF. CDR3 coding DNA: TGCGCCAGCAGCTTGATAGGGGACTCCTACAATGAGCAGTTCTTC.

This clonotype was seen just once. The V call is TRBV29-1, the J call TRBJ2-2; D is unclear. Germline CDR1 is SQVTM and CDR2 is ANQGSEA. Deletions cut 5 bases from V and 3 bases from J, with 10 bases between. CDR3 size: 13 residues. The CDR3 sequence is CSVLSRYTGELFF. For the CDR3, the DNA is TGCAGCGTTCTGAGTCGGTACACCGGGGAGCTGTTTTTT.